Each of the 14 T cell receptor beta chains below was sequenced from the same sample in a study of T cell responses to AZD1222 COVID-19 vaccine. This table comes from immunoSEQ multiplex PCR, and its TCRdb copy is limited to in-frame clones, with some not included. This repertoire shows 120,000 or so clones, approximately 90% found once; its top ten account for approximately 7.5%. Sequenced material: peripheral blood, taken on day 0 of AZD1222 vaccination. The source of these receptors is an adult in good health.

As for this clone: Other DNA sequences in this specimen translate into the identical CDR3. This sequence joins TRBV6-5 and TRBJ1-1, with D unclear. V lost 2 bases and J lost 1, with 5 bases in between. Germline V gene data show CDR1 as MNHEY and CDR2 as SVGAGI. This CDR3 region has 13 residues. The CDR3 loop reads CASSYGGNTEAFF. The CDR3 DNA is TGTGCCAGCAGTTACGGAGGGAACACTGAAGCTTTCTTT.

There are a few counts of this clone. This chain links TRBV27 with TRBJ2-1; TRBD2 matches at 12 bases. Germline V gene data show CDR1 as MNHEY and CDR2 as SMNVEV (reference sequence). J was trimmed by 7 bases and V by 2 bases; bases with no gene match: 3. The CDR3 totals 15 residues. CDR3 nucleotides: TGTGCCAGCAGTTTACGACTAGCGGGGGAGAATGAGCAGTTCTTC. Its protein is CASSLRLAGENEQFF.

The rearrangement links TRBV7-8 to TRBJ1-1; no reliable D call. Per germline, CDR1 SGHVS and CDR2 FQNEAQ. Trimming removed 3 bases at V and 0 bases at J, with 5 bases between. The CDR3 length is 13 residues. CDR3 sequence (DNA): TGTGCCAGCAGCTTCCGGATGAACACTGAAGCTTTCTTT. Translation gives CASSFRMNTEAFF.

This chain uses TRBV9 with TRBJ2-5, with 7 positions matching TRBD1. CDR1 and CDR2 from the germline V gene are SGDLS and YYNGEE. Losses at the gene ends were 0 bases for V and 5 bases for J; bases not matched to a gene: 7. The length of the CDR3 is 15 residues. The CDR3 DNA reads TGTGCCAGCAGCGTAGCTGTGACAGGGTTCGAGACCCAGTACTTC. This sequence encodes CASSVAVTGFETQYF.

The V and J genes are TRBV24-1 and TRBJ2-3; 7 nucleotides agree with TRBD2. The CDR3 spans 15 residues. The V and J ends lost 5 bases and 5 bases, in that order; junction bases with no gene match: 9. Germline CDR1 is KGHDR and CDR2 is SFDVKD. CDR3 DNA sequence: TGTGCCACCAGTGGACCGCGGGAGCCCCGAGATACGCAGTATTTT. It codes for CATSGPREPRDTQYF.

The chain links TRBV7-9 to TRBJ2-1; TRBD2 might be the D (5 bases). The CDR3 runs 14 residues. Germline loops: CDR1 SEHNR, CDR2 FQNEAQ (reference sequence). V was pared by 8 bases and J by 10 bases, with 21 bases between. Written as DNA, the CDR3 is TGTGCCAGCGGGGTCGGACTGGGCCAAAGGGAGCAGTTCTTC. This encodes CASGVGLGQREQFF.

This sequence joins TRBV11-2 and TRBJ2-1; 11 bases map to TRBD1. This CDR3 is 15 amino acids long. Germline V gene lookup returns CDR1 SGHAT and CDR2 FQNNGV. Trimming took 5 bases from V and 7 from J; bases not matched to a gene: 7. CDR3 amino acids: CASSTDRGHSNEQFF. The CDR3 bases are TGTGCCAGCAGCACGGACAGGGGGCATAGTAATGAGCAGTTCTTC.

The V and J genes are TRBV5-4 and TRBJ1-4; 9 positions match TRBD1. Germline V lookup: CDR1 SGHNT, CDR2 YYREEE (reference sequence). The CDR3 has 16 amino acids. With V trimmed by 0 bases and J by 7 bases, 7 bases remained unmatched. The DNA for the CDR3 is TGTGCCAGCAGCTTGGGAACAGGGGGCATTTCTGAAAAACTGTTTTTT. As protein: CASSLGTGGISEKLFF.

The genes are TRBV10-2 and TRBJ1-4; D is possibly TRBD1 (5 bases). V was clipped by 6 bases and J by 3 bases, with 11 bases between them. The CDR3 extends over 14 amino acids. Germline V gene lookup returns CDR1 WSHSY and CDR2 SAAADI. CDR3 coding DNA: TGCGCCAGCAGGCCATTGGGACCTAATGAAAAACTGTTTTTT. Protein sequence: CASRPLGPNEKLFF.

The V gene is TRBV4-1, the J gene TRBJ1-4, with D uncertain. Germline V CDR1 and CDR2: MGHRA, YSYEKL. The length of the CDR3 is 14 residues. Trimming removed 2 bases at V and 5 bases at J, with 9 bases between. CDR3: CASSQQVGNEKLFF. In DNA form, the CDR3 reads TGCGCCAGCAGCCAACAGGTGGGAAATGAAAAACTGTTTTTT.

The chain links TRBV2 to TRBJ1-1; D not resolved. The CDR3 spans 15 residues. Germline CDR1 and CDR2: SNHLY and FYNNEI. Trimming cost V 5 bases and J 1 base, with 14 bases left between them. The CDR3 DNA sequence: TGTGCCAGCAGTCGGCAGAGCCCGGGGAACACTGAAGCTTTCTTT. Its translation: CASSRQSPGNTEAFF.

This CDR3 reads CASSPGRKSGNTIYF. DNA for the CDR3: TGTGCCAGCTCACCGGGAAGGAAATCTGGAAACACCATATATTTT. This chain connects TRBV18 to TRBJ1-3; D not resolved. Trimming left V 3 bases short and J 1 base short, with 10 bases between. Germline CDR1 is KGHSH and CDR2 is LQKENI. This CDR3 comprises 15 residues.

V is TRBV5-1 and J is TRBJ2-5; D is uncertain. The CDR3 spans 12 residues. V lost 4 bases and J 0 bases, leaving 4 bases between the germline ends. Per germline, CDR1 SGHRS and CDR2 YFSETQ. CDR3 region: CASSGNQETQYF. DNA for the CDR3: TGCGCCAGCAGCGGAAACCAAGAGACCCAGTACTTC.

The chain couples TRBV5-4 to TRBJ2-7, with 8 bases lining up with TRBD2. Trimming removed 1 base from V and 4 bases from J; junction bases left unmatched: 10. CDR3 length: 16 amino acids. Looked up from germline, CDR1 is SGHNT and CDR2 is YYREEE (reference sequence). The CDR3 DNA reads as TGTGCCAGCAGCTTGCAGCCTGGACTAGCCCTATACGAGCAGTACTTC. Encoded protein: CASSLQPGLALYEQYF.